A single sample is the source of the 21 T cell receptor beta chains below, sequenced in a study of T cell repertoires in cytomegalovirus infection. MiXCR, run by TCRdb on the reads, gives a single entry per CDR3 protein. Among about 330,000 distinct CDR3 sequences, around 9.5% were seen once, and the ten largest hold roughly 4%. The sequencing sample was made of PBMCs. These receptors all stem from a human donor in good health (CMV status not recorded). Some clones in this sample may be carry-over from other donors' samples.

V gene TRBV30 combines with J gene TRBJ2-3; D ambiguous. The CDR3 extends over 16 amino acids. The V and J ends lost 2 bases and 0 bases respectively, with 15 bases between them. The V gene's germline CDR1 is GTSNPN and CDR2 SVGIG (reference sequence). CDR3 nucleotide sequence: TGTGCCTGGAGTAGCAGCCTTACCTCTAGCACAGATACGCAGTATTTT. Its translation: CAWSSSLTSSTDTQYF.

As DNA, the CDR3 is TGTGCCAGCAGTTCATGGACAGCCACTTCTGCTTTCTTT. This codes for CASSSWTATSAFF. The chain has TRBV6-6 and TRBJ1-1, with a tentative D call TRBD1 (6 bases). Trimming took off 4 bases at V and 11 bases at J, with 17 bases between the two ends. Germline lookup yields CDR1 MNHNY and CDR2 SVGAGI (reference sequence). The CDR3 runs 13 residues.

This clonotype has just a few counts. This sequence joins TRBV12-3 or TRBV12-4 and TRBJ1-2, with 9 bases lining up with TRBD1. CDR3 size: 18 residues. V was pared by 5 bases and J by 5 bases, with 18 bases of the junction left unmatched. This CDR3 reads CASSQDRKQGAVGYGYTF. CDR3 DNA: TGTGCCAGCAGTCAGGATCGAAAACAGGGGGCAGTAGGTTATGGCTACACCTTC.

The chain is built from TRBV7-2 and TRBJ2-3, with no clear D. CDR1 is SGHTA, CDR2 FQGNSA, per germline. CDR3 length equals 15 residues. Trimming removed 1 base from V and 0 bases from J, with 8 bases in between. The CDR3 loop reads CASSLGGLSTDTQYF. CDR3 DNA: TGTGCCAGCAGCTTAGGCGGCTTGAGCACAGATACGCAGTATTTT.

This clonotype appeared a few times. J is TRBJ1-1 and V is TRBV6-5, with 8 positions matching TRBD1. V gave up 6 bases and J gave up 5 bases; unmatched junction bases: 8. The CDR3 is made up of 14 amino acids. Germline loops: CDR1 MNHEY, CDR2 SVGAGI. CDR3 sequence: CASSRQGSLTEAFF. The CDR3, as DNA: TGTGCCAGCAGCCGACAGGGGAGTTTGACTGAAGCTTTCTTT.

In this sample, this clonotype turned up many times. The gene calls are TRBV7-2 and TRBJ1-1; possible D gene TRBD1, 6 bases. Germline lookup yields CDR1 SGHTA and CDR2 FQGNSA. V shed 4 bases and J shed 5 bases, with 23 bases lying between them. This CDR3 has 17 amino acids. The CDR3 DNA sequence: TGTGCCAGCAGCTCCCGAGGCTGGGGGGGCCGGAGGACTGAAGCTTTCTTT. Amino acid sequence: CASSSRGWGGRRTEAFF.

The rearrangement joins TRBV6-2 or TRBV6-3 to TRBJ2-5; weak D call: TRBD2 (6 bases). Trimming shortened V by 6 bases and J by 2 bases, and 13 bases separated the two germline ends. CDR1 and CDR2 (germline): MNHEY, SVGEGT. CDR3 size: 14 residues. Here the CDR3 DNA reads TGTGCCAGCAGGGAGGGATGGCAACAAGAGACCCAGTACTTC. As protein: CASREGWQQETQYF.

This clonotype was detected only a few times. This chain connects TRBV6-2 or TRBV6-3 to TRBJ2-7, with 14 nucleotides matching TRBD2. The CDR3 spans 18 residues. Germline CDR1 is MNHEY and CDR2 is SVGEGT. V trimming: 2 bases; J trimming: 2 bases; junction bases outside the gene matches: 8. Written as DNA, the CDR3 is TGTGCCAGCAGTTACCCTAGTGGGACTAGCGGGAGACCCTACGAGCAGTACTTC. This sequence encodes CASSYPSGTSGRPYEQYF.

This clonotype was detected only once. The genes are TRBV7-9 and TRBJ2-5; D perhaps matches TRBD2 (6 bases). The CDR3 runs to 16 residues. The V gene lost 1 base and the J gene lost 5 bases, with 17 bases spanning the gap. Germline assignment: CDR1 SEHNR and CDR2 FQNEAQ (reference sequence). CDR3 protein: CASSLDPAGSRETQYF. DNA for the CDR3: TGTGCCAGCAGCTTAGATCCCGCCGGGAGTAGGGAGACCCAGTACTTC. Full variable domain (rest looked up from reference TRBV7-9 and TRBJ2-5): DTGVSQNPRHKITKRGQNVTFRCDPISEHNRLYWYRQTLGQGPEFLTYFQNEAQLEKSRLLSDRFSAERPKGSFSTLEIQRTEQGDSAMYLCASSLDPAGSRETQYFGPGTRLLVL.

This clonotype was detected ten times or more. The genes are TRBV6-1 and TRBJ2-7, with D perhaps TRBD1 (6 bases). CDR1 and CDR2 from the germline V gene are MNHNS and SASEGT. CDR3 length: 15 residues. V shed 3 bases and J shed 2 bases, with 14 bases lying between them. CDR3: CASSEGAYAAYEQYF. The DNA for the CDR3 is TGTGCCAGCAGTGAGGGGGCGTATGCGGCCTACGAGCAGTACTTC.

This clonotype was recorded many times. The chain combines TRBV7-2 with TRBJ2-7; TRBD2 matches at 14 bases. Germline assignment: CDR1 SGHTA and CDR2 FQGNSA. The J segment lost 3 bases and the V segment lost 5 bases, leaving 12 bases of the junction unmatched. The CDR3 runs to 18 residues. In nucleotides, the CDR3 is TGTGCCAGCAGCCCCCAGGGACTAGCGGGAGTCATGGGCTACGAGCAGTACTTC. It specifies CASSPQGLAGVMGYEQYF.

The chain joins TRBV7-9 to TRBJ1-1; no firm D call. CDR1 is SEHNR, CDR2 FQNEAQ, per germline (reference sequence). CDR3 length equals 17 residues. Between the trimmed V and J ends, which lost 10 bases and 2 bases, there was a span of 26 bases. CDR3 region: CAIQLLDPGPGNTEAFF. In nucleotides, the CDR3 is TGTGCCATCCAGCTCCTAGATCCAGGTCCCGGAAACACTGAAGCTTTCTTT.

The chain combines TRBV7-3 with TRBJ2-2; 7 nucleotides align to TRBD2. This CDR3 region has 16 residues. Looked up from germline, CDR1 is SGHTA and CDR2 is FQGTGA. V was pared by 1 base and J by 5 bases, with 7 bases of the junction left unmatched. The CDR3 bases are TGTGCCAGCAGCTTAAATCGCGGGAGAGGGACCGGGGAGCTGTTTTTT. Encoded protein: CASSLNRGRGTGELFF.

In this sample, this clonotype turned up many times. The chain couples TRBV7-6 to TRBJ2-5; D possibly corresponds to TRBD1 (6 bases). The CDR3 is 13 residues long. Trimming took off 2 bases at V and 5 bases at J, with 9 bases between the two ends. CDR1 and CDR2 from the germline V gene are SGHVS and FNYEAQ. CDR3 residues: CASSLRGIETQYF. The CDR3 DNA is TGTGCCAGCAGCTTAAGGGGGATCGAGACCCAGTACTTC.

This clonotype was counted at least ten times. The chain links TRBV7-2 to TRBJ2-7; D not resolved. V shed 2 bases and J shed 0 bases, with 8 bases lying between them. Germline CDR1 is SGHTA and CDR2 is FQGNSA. The CDR3 is 14 amino acids. The CDR3: CASSLQPGSYEQYF. The CDR3 DNA is TGTGCCAGCAGCTTACAACCCGGCTCCTACGAGCAGTACTTC.

Judged by abundance, this clonotype is medium-sized. The V gene is TRBV7-2, the J gene TRBJ1-2, with 7 bases aligning to TRBD1. J was trimmed by 8 bases and V by 1 base; bases with no gene match: 7. The CDR3 runs to 14 residues. Germline assignment: CDR1 SGHTA and CDR2 FQGNSA. The CDR3 sequence is CASSLGIQGTGYTF. The DNA of the CDR3 is TGTGCCAGCAGCTTAGGGATACAGGGGACAGGCTACACCTTC.

A few counts support this clonotype. This chain connects TRBV12-3 or TRBV12-4 to TRBJ2-7; 8 bases match TRBD2. V dropped 3 bases and J dropped 3; count of bases not matched to a gene: 4. The CDR3 covers 14 residues. The CDR3 protein is CASSFGGGNYEQYF. In nucleotides, the CDR3 is TGTGCCAGCAGTTTCGGGGGGGGAAACTACGAGCAGTACTTC.

This clonotype was counted a few times. CDR3 in amino acids: CASSTRQLQAFF. CDR3 bases: TGTGCCAGCAGTACACGACAGCTTCAAGCTTTCTTT. This chain uses TRBV28 with TRBJ1-1, with a possible D match to TRBD1 (5 bases). V was shortened by 5 bases and J by 9 bases, with 13 bases between the two germline ends. The CDR3 is 12 residues long. Germline-derived CDR1 and CDR2 are MDHEN and SYDVKM.

The chain employs TRBV6-2 or TRBV6-3 and TRBJ2-7; D is unresolved. Germline assignment: CDR1 MNHEY and CDR2 SVGEGT. This CDR3 is 11 amino acids long. V was shortened by 7 bases and J by 9 bases, with 13 bases between the two germline ends. Here the CDR3 reads CASNHPGWQYF. The CDR3 DNA is TGTGCCAGCAATCACCCAGGATGGCAGTACTTC.

This clonotype was detected ten times or more. The CDR3: CASSSGILVANYGYTF. In nucleotides, the CDR3 is TGTGCCAGCAGCTCAGGGATCCTGGTAGCTAACTATGGCTACACCTTC. The V call is TRBV7-2, the J call TRBJ1-2, with a possible D match to TRBD1 (5 bases). Trimming shortened V by 4 bases and J by 0 bases, and 15 bases separated the two germline ends. Per germline, CDR1 SGHTA and CDR2 FQGNSA. The CDR3 is 16 amino acids. Full variable domain (rest looked up from reference TRBV7-2 and TRBJ1-2): GAGVSQSPSNKVTEKGKDVELRCDPISGHTALYWYRQSLGQGLEFLIYFQGNSAPDKSGLPSDRFSAERTGGSVSTLTIQRTQQEDSAVYLCASSSGILVANYGYTFGSGTRLTVV.

The chain employs TRBV2 and TRBJ1-5, with a tentative D call TRBD1 (5 bases). V lost 1 base and J lost 0, with 10 bases in between. The CDR3 loop spans 16 amino acids. Germline V CDR1 and CDR2: SNHLY, FYNNEI. In nucleotides, the CDR3 is TGTGCCAGCAGTGAAGGGGGCAGACGTAGCAATCAGCCCCAGCATTTT. This codes for CASSEGGRRSNQPQHF.